The 32 T cell receptor beta chains in this list originate from one sample, sequenced in a study of cytomegalovirus exposure and HLA in healthy donors (dated by TCRdb to about 2017). The method behind the library was the immunoSEQ multiplex PCR assay. The multiplex PCR relied on a mix of 60 forward primers for TCR Vbeta segments and 13 reverse primers for TCR Jbeta segments. Not all clones reach the TCRdb copy of this immuneACCESS table, which keeps in-frame sequences only. Checked studies attribute under half of the gap to unresolved V genes and leave the rest unexplained. Here the sample has more than 95,000 clones; around 77% occur a single time. The ten largest clones capture around 8.6% of the sample. Sequenced sample: PBMCs. Receptor source: a woman aged 40 to 50 in good health and CMV-seropositive.

This chain uses TRBV28 with TRBJ1-2, with a tentative D call TRBD1 (5 bases). Per germline, CDR1 MDHEN and CDR2 SYDVKM. The CDR3 totals 14 residues. V lost 4 bases and J lost 2, with 11 bases in between. CDR3 region: CASSSEQGNYGYTF. CDR3 nucleotide sequence: TGTGCCAGCAGTTCGGAGCAGGGCAACTATGGCTACACCTTC.

This clone was picked up one time. This rearrangement joins TRBV7-8 to TRBJ2-3; D may be TRBD2 (5 bases). The CDR3 contains 14 residues. CDR1 is SGHVS, CDR2 FQNEAQ, per germline. Trimming removed 5 bases at V and 0 bases at J, with 9 bases between. The CDR3 loop reads CASSRGPSTDTQYF. CDR3 DNA sequence: TGTGCCAGCAGCCGAGGGCCTAGCACAGATACGCAGTATTTT.

V and J are TRBV18 and TRBJ2-1, with D perhaps matching TRBD1 (6 bases). The germline V gene encodes CDR1 KGHSH and CDR2 LQKENI. Deletions cut 7 bases from V and 2 bases from J, with 15 bases between. The CDR3 extends over 15 amino acids. The CDR3 here is CASLEGWTAYNEQFF. In DNA form, the CDR3 reads TGTGCCAGCTTAGAGGGTTGGACAGCCTACAATGAGCAGTTCTTC.

The chain carries TRBV5-1 and TRBJ1-4; D possibly corresponds to TRBD1 (5 bases). Germline V gene data show CDR1 as SGHRS and CDR2 as YFSETQ. The CDR3 has 14 amino acids. V lost 5 bases, J lost 8 bases, and 16 bases lay in between. The CDR3 spells CASRREGFQEKLFF. The CDR3 DNA follows: TGCGCCAGCAGACGGGAGGGGTTTCAGGAAAAACTGTTTTTT. Full variable domain (remainder filled in from reference TRBV5-1 and TRBJ1-4): KAGVTQTPRYLIKTRGQQVTLSCSPISGHRSVSWYQQTPGQGLQFLFEYFSETQRNKGNFPGRFSGRQFSNSRSEMNVSTLELGDSALYLCASRREGFQEKLFFGSGTQLSVL.

The V call is TRBV5-1, the J call TRBJ2-1; weak D call: TRBD1 (5 bases). The V end lost 0 bases, the J end lost 5 bases, and 15 bases lay between the germline ends. This CDR3 comprises 16 residues. Germline V gene lookup returns CDR1 SGHRS and CDR2 YFSETQ. The CDR3 here is CASSLEGDFYDNEQFF. The CDR3 region has the DNA TGCGCCAGCAGCTTGGAAGGGGATTTCTACGACAATGAGCAGTTCTTC.

This clone showed up just once. The chain carries TRBV7-2 and TRBJ2-3; 11 positions agree with TRBD2. The ends lost 5 bases at V and 6 bases at J; junction bases unmatched: 4. The length of the CDR3 is 14 residues. CDR1 is SGHTA and CDR2 is FQGNSA in the germline V gene. CDR3 nucleotide sequence: TGTGCCAGCAGCCTACTAGCGGGAGACGATACGCAGTATTTT. Translated: CASSLLAGDDTQYF.

This rearrangement joins TRBV4-3 to TRBJ1-5, with a weak D call TRBD1 (6 bases). Germline CDR1 reads LGHNA; CDR2 reads YSLEER. The CDR3 is made up of 15 amino acids. Trimming left V 6 bases short and J 2 bases short, with 14 bases between. CDR3 protein: CASSLDRTGNQPQHF. CDR3 DNA sequence: TGCGCCAGCAGTTTAGACAGGACCGGCAATCAGCCCCAGCATTTT.

The chain combines TRBV28 with TRBJ2-1; perhaps TRBD1 as D (5 bases). This CDR3 has 13 amino acids. V was pared by 10 bases and J by 4 bases, with 14 bases between. Germline-derived CDR1 and CDR2 are MDHEN and SYDVKM. DNA of the CDR3: TGTGCCACCAGAAGACAGACTTACAATGAGCAGTTCTTC. Encoded protein: CATRRQTYNEQFF.

This clone occurred a few times. The chain has TRBV27 and TRBJ1-2; no clear D. This CDR3 has 15 amino acids. The V end lost 7 bases, the J end lost 4 bases, and 19 bases lay between the germline ends. In germline, CDR1 is MNHEY, CDR2 SMNVEV (reference sequence). CDR3 DNA sequence: TGTGCCAGCAAGCGGGAGGGAGGGCCCGGCTATGGCTACACCTTC. Translating it yields CASKREGGPGYGYTF.

The rearrangement joins TRBV5-1 to TRBJ2-2, with D tentatively TRBD1 (5 bases). Germline CDR1 reads SGHRS; CDR2 reads YFSETQ. The CDR3 runs 13 residues. V was pared by 5 bases and J by 8 bases, with 13 bases between. The CDR3 sequence is CASSSQGEGELFF. Written as DNA, the CDR3 is TGCGCCAGCAGTTCCCAGGGCGAAGGGGAGCTGTTTTTT.

This clone occurred a few times. The genes are TRBV28 and TRBJ2-1, with a tentative D call TRBD1 (6 bases). Trimming took 5 bases from V and 4 from J, leaving 21 bases between them. The CDR3 consists of 17 residues. Germline CDR1 reads MDHEN; CDR2 reads SYDVKM. For the CDR3, the DNA is TGTGCCAGCAGTCCAATACACAGGGAGTCTCCTTACAATGAGCAGTTCTTC. Its translation is CASSPIHRESPYNEQFF.

The chain couples TRBV5-6 to TRBJ2-7; 7 positions match TRBD1. The J segment lost 3 bases and the V segment lost 1 base, leaving 10 bases of the junction unmatched. Looked up from germline, CDR1 is SGHDT and CDR2 is YYEEEE. The CDR3 contains 16 residues. This CDR3 is CASSLSSGQSRYEQYF. Written as DNA, the CDR3 is TGTGCCAGCAGCTTGTCGTCGGGACAGAGTCGCTACGAGCAGTACTTC.

The chain links TRBV6-1 to TRBJ1-2, with a weak D call TRBD1 (6 bases). V lost 2 bases, J lost 2 bases, and 12 bases lay in between. The CDR3 sequence is 15 residues long. CDR1 is MNHNS, CDR2 SASEGT, per germline. CDR3 sequence: CASSEYAGENYGYTF. The CDR3 DNA sequence: TGTGCCAGCAGTGAATACGCAGGGGAAAACTATGGCTACACCTTC.

The chain carries TRBV20-1 and TRBJ1-1; TRBD1 is a possible D gene (5 bases). CDR1 and CDR2 from the germline V gene are DFQATT and SNEGSKA (reference sequence). The CDR3 covers 11 residues. The V and J ends lost 5 bases and 8 bases respectively, with 12 bases between them. CDR3 region: CSARRSGEAFF. In DNA form, the CDR3 reads TGCAGTGCTCGAAGGTCAGGGGAAGCTTTCTTT.

This chain connects TRBV11-3 to TRBJ1-2; 7 bases line up with TRBD1. Germline V gene data show CDR1 as SGHNT and CDR2 as YENEEA. The CDR3 totals 14 residues. The ends lost 2 bases at V and 4 bases at J; junction bases unmatched: 4. Written as DNA, the CDR3 is TGTGCCAGCAGCTTAAACCCAGGGGGCTATGGCTACACCTTC. It codes for CASSLNPGGYGYTF.

This chain connects TRBV7-6 to TRBJ1-5; 7 bases fit TRBD1. Germline lookup yields CDR1 SGHVS and CDR2 FNYEAQ. This CDR3 has 13 amino acids. V lost 1 base, J lost 11 bases, and 5 bases stayed unmatched. The CDR3 loop reads CASSLEFTGAQHF. The CDR3 DNA sequence: TGTGCCAGCAGCTTAGAGTTTACAGGGGCCCAGCATTTT.

The chain is built from TRBV2 and TRBJ1-4; D remains unclear. Germline values: CDR1 SNHLY, CDR2 FYNNEI. V lost 3 bases and J 16 bases, leaving 18 bases between the germline ends. This CDR3 has 13 residues. This chain's CDR3 is CASSEARAGDQFF. The CDR3 DNA sequence: TGTGCCAGCAGTGAGGCGAGGGCCGGGGATCAGTTTTTT.

In regard to this clone: Compared with germline, one end of the junction differs, possibly owing to a read error. The V gene is TRBV7-9, the J gene TRBJ1-2, with D possibly being TRBD1 (5 bases). Germline V lookup: CDR1 SEHNR, CDR2 FQNEAQ (reference sequence). The CDR3 extends over 15 amino acids. The CDR3 nucleotides are TGTTCCAGCAGCCTTCGGAGGGTCAGGGTTCTTGGCTACACCTTC. Protein product: CSSSLRRVRVLGYTF.

This CDR3 reads CASSPEDRVSNQPQHF. The CDR3 DNA is TGTGCCAGCAGTCCTGAGGACAGGGTAAGTAATCAGCCCCAGCATTTT. The chain combines TRBV21-1 with TRBJ1-5; no check of the table's D call, TRBD1, against the DNA was made. TRBV21-1 is designated a pseudogene. The CDR3 consists of 16 residues.

The chain recombines TRBV5-1 with TRBJ2-5, with 7 bases aligning to TRBD1. This CDR3 has 15 residues. The junction had 7 bases not matched to a gene; V was cut back by 3 bases and J by 2 bases. The V gene's germline CDR1 is SGHRS and CDR2 YFSETQ. The CDR3 reads CASSSTGTAQETQYF. CDR3 sequence (DNA): TGCGCCAGCAGCTCGACTGGGACAGCTCAAGAGACCCAGTACTTC. The whole variable domain, remainder taken from reference TRBV5-1 and TRBJ2-5, is KAGVTQTPRYLIKTRGQQVTLSCSPISGHRSVSWYQQTPGQGLQFLFEYFSETQRNKGNFPGRFSGRQFSNSRSEMNVSTLELGDSALYLCASSSTGTAQETQYFGPGTRLLVL.

This clone showed up just once. The genes are TRBV19 and TRBJ1-1, with D tentatively TRBD1 (5 bases). The ends were cut back, 6 bases at V and 3 bases at J, with 8 bases in the middle. The germline CDR1 and CDR2 sequences are LNHDA and SQIVND (reference sequence). The CDR3 covers 12 residues. CDR3 coding DNA: TGTGCCAGTAGGGGCAGGGACACTGAAGCTTTCTTT. It specifies CASRGRDTEAFF.

The chain uses TRBV19 and TRBJ1-4; 9 bases map to TRBD1. V lost 7 bases, J lost 11 bases, and 14 bases stayed unmatched. Germline CDR1 is LNHDA and CDR2 is SQIVND (reference sequence). The CDR3 runs to 15 residues. The CDR3 DNA reads as TGTGCCAGTATGGTCCGGGGACAGGGTAATTTGAAACTGTTTTTT. Translation: CASMVRGQGNLKLFF. The variable domain in full, with the rest retrieved from reference TRBV19 and TRBJ1-4, is DGGITQSPKYLFRKEGQNVTLSCEQNLNHDAMYWYRQDPGQGLRLIYYSQIVNDFQKGDIAEGYSVSREKKESFPLTVTSAQKNPTAFYLCASMVRGQGNLKLFFGSGTQLSVL.

Only one count was recorded for this clone. The rearrangement joins TRBV5-4 to TRBJ2-6; 7 bases are a match to TRBD1. Germline V gene sequence: CDR1 SGHNT, CDR2 YYREEE (reference sequence). The CDR3 totals 18 residues. V dropped 2 bases and J dropped 2; count of bases not matched to a gene: 10. The CDR3 coding sequence is TGTGCCAGCAGCTTAGGGACAGTCAGGGGAGCTGGGGCCAACGTCCTGACTTTC. Translation gives CASSLGTVRGAGANVLTF.

The chain links TRBV19 to TRBJ1-1; D gene unclear. Germline values: CDR1 LNHDA, CDR2 SQIVND (reference sequence). The V end lost 7 bases, the J end lost 0 bases, and 12 bases lay between the germline ends. The CDR3 covers 14 residues. The CDR3: CASTSFGMNTEAFF. The CDR3 DNA reads TGTGCCAGTACCTCTTTCGGGATGAACACTGAAGCTTTCTTT.

This sequence joins TRBV28 and TRBJ1-4; D remains unclear. Trimming removed 7 bases at V and 6 bases at J, with 12 bases between. The germline V gene encodes CDR1 MDHEN and CDR2 SYDVKM. The CDR3 consists of 13 residues. CDR3 nucleotide sequence: TGTGCCAGCATTAGAAGCGGGGATGAAAAACTGTTTTTT. It codes for CASIRSGDEKLFF. Based on the CDR3 plus reference TRBV28 and TRBJ1-4, the full variable domain is DVKVTQSSRYLVKRTGEKVFLECVQDMDHENMFWYRQDPGLGLRLIYFSYDVKMKEKGDIPEGYSVSREKKERFSLILESASTNQTSMYLCASIRSGDEKLFFGSGTQLSVL.

J is TRBJ2-7 and V is TRBV27, with TRBD2 identical over 7 bases. V trimming: 4 bases; J trimming: 2 bases; junction bases outside the gene matches: 23. Germline loops: CDR1 MNHEY, CDR2 SMNVEV (reference sequence). The CDR3 has 20 amino acids. The CDR3 reads CASSSPGGGRREGSPYEQYF. CDR3 coding DNA: TGTGCCAGCAGTTCCCCTGGGGGGGGGAGAAGGGAGGGCTCGCCCTACGAGCAGTACTTC.

The rearrangement joins TRBV29-1 to TRBJ1-5; maybe TRBD1 (6 bases). Germline loops: CDR1 SQVTM, CDR2 ANQGSEA. This CDR3 is 15 amino acids long. V lost 4 bases to trimming and J lost 6 bases, with 19 bases between them. In nucleotides, the CDR3 is TGCAGCGTTGTAGTGGTCTCGGGGGGGGCTCAGCCCCAGCATTTT. Encoded protein: CSVVVVSGGAQPQHF.

The gene calls are TRBV14 and TRBJ2-7; D not resolved. Trimming removed 3 bases from V and 3 bases from J, with 9 bases in between. The germline gives CDR1 SGHDN, CDR2 FVKESK. The CDR3 totals 13 residues. The CDR3: CASSHGSIYEQYF. The CDR3, as DNA: TGTGCCAGCAGCCACGGTTCAATCTACGAGCAGTACTTC. The full variable domain, with the rest looked up from reference TRBV14 and TRBJ2-7, is EAGVTQFPSHSVIEKGQTVTLRCDPISGHDNLYWYRRVMGKEIKFLLHFVKESKQDESGMPNNRFLAERTGGTYSTLKVQPAELEDSGVYFCASSHGSIYEQYFGPGTRLTVT.

The genes are TRBV5-1 and TRBJ2-7; 11 nucleotides align to TRBD1. Germline V gives CDR1 SGHRS, CDR2 YFSETQ. The CDR3 is 14 amino acids. Losses at the gene ends were 4 bases for V and 7 bases for J; bases not matched to a gene: 7. CDR3 DNA: TGCGCCAGCAGCCACCCGGACAGGGGGCGGGAGCAGTACTTC. Translating gives CASSHPDRGREQYF.

V gene TRBV7-8 combines with J gene TRBJ2-1, with no clear D. CDR1 is SGHVS and CDR2 is FQNEAQ in the germline V gene. The germline V and J ends were trimmed by 1 base and 4 bases, with 11 bases remaining between them. The CDR3 has 15 amino acids. The CDR3 bases are TGTGCCAGCAGCTTAGAAGGCGGCCCATACAATGAGCAGTTCTTC. It encodes CASSLEGGPYNEQFF.

This clone was seen once. This chain connects TRBV2 to TRBJ2-7; D remains unclear. The CDR3 is made up of 13 amino acids. V shed 0 bases and J shed 6 bases, with 9 bases lying between them. Germline V gene sequence: CDR1 SNHLY, CDR2 FYNNEI. CDR3 coding DNA: TGTGCCAGCAGTGAAGCGCAAAGAGGCGAGCAGTACTTC. Its protein product is CASSEAQRGEQYF.

The chain combines TRBV5-1 with TRBJ2-1; 8 positions agree with TRBD2. The germline gives CDR1 SGHRS, CDR2 YFSETQ. CDR3 length: 13 residues. The V segment lost 4 bases and the J segment 9 bases; nucleotides outside the gene matches: 6. CDR3 DNA sequence: TGCGCCAGCAGCCCGGGAGGGGGATTTGAGCAGTTCTTC. Protein sequence: CASSPGGGFEQFF.